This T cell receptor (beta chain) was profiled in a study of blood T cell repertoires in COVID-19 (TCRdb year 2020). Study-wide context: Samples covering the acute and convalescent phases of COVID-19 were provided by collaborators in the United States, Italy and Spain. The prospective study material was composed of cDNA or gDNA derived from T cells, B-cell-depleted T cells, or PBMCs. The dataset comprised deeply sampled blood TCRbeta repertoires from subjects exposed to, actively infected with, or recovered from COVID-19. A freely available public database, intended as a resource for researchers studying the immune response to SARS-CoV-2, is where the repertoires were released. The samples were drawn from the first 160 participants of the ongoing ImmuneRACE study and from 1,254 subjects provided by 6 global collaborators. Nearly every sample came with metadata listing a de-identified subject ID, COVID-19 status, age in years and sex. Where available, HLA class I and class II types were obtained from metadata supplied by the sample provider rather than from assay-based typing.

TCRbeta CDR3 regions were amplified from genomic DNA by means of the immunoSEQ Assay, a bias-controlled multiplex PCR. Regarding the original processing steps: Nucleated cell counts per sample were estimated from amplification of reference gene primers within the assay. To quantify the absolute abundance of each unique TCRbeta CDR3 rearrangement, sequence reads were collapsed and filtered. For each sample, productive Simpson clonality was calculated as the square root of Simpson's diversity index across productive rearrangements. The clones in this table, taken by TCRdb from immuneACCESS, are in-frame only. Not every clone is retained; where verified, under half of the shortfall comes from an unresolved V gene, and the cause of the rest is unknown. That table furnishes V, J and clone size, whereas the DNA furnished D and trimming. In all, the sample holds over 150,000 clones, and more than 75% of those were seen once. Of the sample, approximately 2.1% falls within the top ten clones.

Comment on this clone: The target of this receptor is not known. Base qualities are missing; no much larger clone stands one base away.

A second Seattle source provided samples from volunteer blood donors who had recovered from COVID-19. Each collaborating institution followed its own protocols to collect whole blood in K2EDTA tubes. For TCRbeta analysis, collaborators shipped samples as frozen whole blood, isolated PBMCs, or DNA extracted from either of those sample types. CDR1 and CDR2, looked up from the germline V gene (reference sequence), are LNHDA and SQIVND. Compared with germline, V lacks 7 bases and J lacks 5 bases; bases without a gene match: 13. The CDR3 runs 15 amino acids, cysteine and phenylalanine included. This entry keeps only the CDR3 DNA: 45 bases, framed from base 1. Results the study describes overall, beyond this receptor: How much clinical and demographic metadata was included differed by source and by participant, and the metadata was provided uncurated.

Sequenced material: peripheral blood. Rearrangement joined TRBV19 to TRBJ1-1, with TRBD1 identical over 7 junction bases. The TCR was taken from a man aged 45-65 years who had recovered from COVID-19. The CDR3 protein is CASTTKKGAGTEAFF. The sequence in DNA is TGTGCCAGTACCACGAAGAAGGGGGCAGGGACTGAAGCTTTCTTT. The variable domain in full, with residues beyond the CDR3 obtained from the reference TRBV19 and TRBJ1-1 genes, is DGGITQSPKYLFRKEGQNVTLSCEQNLNHDAMYWYRQDPGQGLRLIYYSQIVNDFQKGDIAEGYSVSREKKESFPLTVTSAQKNPTAFYLCASTTKKGAGTEAFFGQGTRLTVV.